The 32 T cell receptor beta chains in this list originate from one sample, sequenced in a study of T-cell reconstitution after alpha-beta-depleted transplantation in children. A TCRbeta library incorporating unique molecular identifiers was prepared. TCRdb fed the PCR reads into MiXCR, producing one record per CDR3 protein. The sample contains about 980,000 distinct CDR3 sequences, roughly 29% of which appear only once. The material was PBMCs, mostly from graft donor cells, obtained 360 days after TCRalphabeta/CD19-depleted stem cell transplant. Receptor source: a boy in the first two years of life who had a stem cell transplant for SCID, so the T cells may come from the graft donor.

The chain links TRBV12-3 or TRBV12-4 to TRBJ1-1; D gene ambiguous. V was shortened by 6 bases and J by 0 bases, with 8 bases between the two germline ends. The length of the CDR3 is 13 residues. The CDR3 DNA sequence: TGTGCCAGCAGGTTCCTGATGAACACTGAAGCTTTCTTT. Encoded protein: CASRFLMNTEAFF.

The rearrangement joins TRBV20-1 to TRBJ2-4; maybe TRBD2 (6 bases). This CDR3 has 15 amino acids. With 1 base removed from V and 6 bases from J, the gap between germline ends came to 16 bases. The germline CDR1 and CDR2 sequences are DFQATT and SNEGSKA (reference sequence). CDR3 sequence (DNA): TGCAGTGCTAGAGGCGTCCGTGGGCGGGGAAACATTCAGTACTTC. It specifies CSARGVRGRGNIQYF.

This chain joins TRBV5-1 and TRBJ2-7; D may be TRBD2 (6 bases). CDR1 is SGHRS, CDR2 YFSETQ, per germline. The CDR3 length is 13 residues. V was shortened by 5 bases and J by 1 base, with 10 bases between the two germline ends. The CDR3, as DNA: TGCGCCAGCAGAGAGGGGACTTCCTACGAGCAGTACTTC. Protein: CASREGTSYEQYF.

The chain recombines TRBV20-1 with TRBJ2-7; 7 bases align to TRBD1. With 2 bases clipped from V and 3 bases from J, the junction kept 10 bases outside the gene matches. The CDR3 sequence is 15 residues long. Germline V gene lookup returns CDR1 DFQATT and CDR2 SNEGSKA (reference sequence). CDR3 in amino acids: CSARPPGQYRYEQYF. CDR3 nucleotide sequence: TGCAGTGCTAGACCGCCGGGACAGTATCGCTACGAGCAGTACTTC.

The rearrangement joins TRBV20-1 to TRBJ2-5; D call uncertain. The CDR3 runs to 11 residues. Trimming cost V 7 bases and J 1 base, with 7 bases left between them. Germline lookup yields CDR1 DFQATT and CDR2 SNEGSKA (reference sequence). CDR3 in amino acids: CSVAFQETQYF. DNA of the CDR3: TGCAGTGTTGCCTTCCAAGAGACCCAGTACTTC.

This clonotype occurred a few times. V and J are TRBV7-9 and TRBJ2-7, with D unresolved. Germline V CDR1 and CDR2: SEHNR, FQNEAQ (reference sequence). Trimming removed 3 bases from V and 3 bases from J, with 6 bases in between. The CDR3 covers 12 residues. CDR3 in DNA: TGTGCCAGCAGCTTCAGTGACTACGAGCAGTACTTC. Translated: CASSFSDYEQYF.

This chain links TRBV4-1 with TRBJ2-3, with TRBD1 matching 7 bases. Losses at the gene ends were 1 base for V and 2 bases for J; bases not matched to a gene: 6. Germline assignment: CDR1 MGHRA and CDR2 YSYEKL. The CDR3 consists of 16 residues. The CDR3 bases are TGCGCCAGCAGCCAAGTTACAGGGGCCTTCACAGATACGCAGTATTTT. Translating it yields CASSQVTGAFTDTQYF.

This clonotype was detected only a few times. V gene TRBV6-2 or TRBV6-3 combines with J gene TRBJ2-1; no firm D call. CDR1 and CDR2 from the germline V gene are MNHEY and SVGEGT. The CDR3 is 14 residues long. Trimming cost V 7 bases and J 8 bases, with 18 bases left between them. CDR3 sequence (DNA): TGTGCCAGCACCACCACCGAATTCTTCCATGAGCAGTTCTTC. It yields the protein CASTTTEFFHEQFF.

V is TRBV7-8 and J is TRBJ1-4, with 7 bases matching TRBD1. Losses at the gene ends were 0 bases for V and 6 bases for J; bases not matched to a gene: 4. CDR1 SGHVS and CDR2 FQNEAQ come from the germline V gene. The CDR3 is 15 amino acids. CDR3 nucleotide sequence: TGTGCCAGCAGCTTAGCAGGGGGCCCTTATGAAAAACTGTTTTTT. As protein: CASSLAGGPYEKLFF.

The chain uses TRBV20-1 and TRBJ1-6, with 11 bases aligning to TRBD1. J was trimmed by 9 bases and V by 1 base; bases with no gene match: 2. The CDR3 has 14 residues. The V gene's germline CDR1 is DFQATT and CDR2 SNEGSKA (reference sequence). The CDR3 DNA is TGCAGTGCTAGAGGGACAGGGGGCCTTTCACCCCTCCACTTT. Protein sequence: CSARGTGGLSPLHF.

The genes are TRBV28 and TRBJ1-1; D gene uncertain. CDR3 length equals 13 residues. V gave up 8 bases and J gave up 1 base, with 11 bases separating them. Germline CDR1 MDHEN, CDR2 SYDVKM. CDR3 region: CASLPLKNTEAFF. CDR3 nucleotides: TGTGCCAGCCTTCCTCTGAAGAACACTGAAGCTTTCTTT.

The gene calls are TRBV20-1 and TRBJ2-1, with D possibly matching TRBD1 (6 bases). In germline, CDR1 is DFQATT, CDR2 SNEGSKA (reference sequence). The V and J ends lost 2 bases and 3 bases respectively, with 20 bases between them. CDR3 length: 17 residues. The CDR3 nucleotides read TGCAGTGCTAGACTGCCCCTGACAGGCCGTCACTACAATGAGCAGTTCTTC. It encodes CSARLPLTGRHYNEQFF.

The chain joins TRBV20-1 to TRBJ2-2, with a tentative D call TRBD2 (6 bases). This CDR3 has 17 amino acids. The germline V and J ends were trimmed by 5 bases and 1 base, with 20 bases remaining between them. CDR1 and CDR2 from the germline V gene are DFQATT and SNEGSKA (reference sequence). The CDR3 reads CSAPDRPGLLNTGELFF. DNA of the CDR3: TGCAGTGCTCCAGATCGACCGGGACTTTTGAACACCGGGGAGCTGTTTTTT.

J is TRBJ1-5 and V is TRBV12-3 or TRBV12-4, with a possible D match to TRBD1 (6 bases). This CDR3 is built from 15 residues. V lost 6 bases to trimming and J lost 3 bases, with 15 bases between them. CDR3 protein: CASRRGQPYNQPQHF. The CDR3, as DNA: TGTGCCAGCAGGCGTGGACAGCCGTACAATCAGCCCCAGCATTTT.

This clonotype was seen ten or more times. CDR3 residues: CASSSRPGGATGELFF. The CDR3 DNA reads TGTGCCAGCAGTTCACGACCCGGGGGTGCCACCGGGGAGCTGTTTTTT. The chain combines TRBV7-9 with TRBJ2-2, with TRBD2 as a possible D gene (6 bases). V shed 6 bases and J shed 4 bases, with 18 bases lying between them. Germline CDR1 is SEHNR and CDR2 is FQNEAQ (reference sequence). The CDR3 loop spans 16 amino acids.

This rearrangement joins TRBV18 to TRBJ2-7, with TRBD1 matching over 9 bases. The ends lost 3 bases at V and 3 bases at J; junction bases unmatched: 9. In germline, CDR1 is KGHSH, CDR2 LQKENI. This CDR3 spans 16 amino acids. CDR3 amino acids: CASSPLPGQGSYEQYF. In nucleotides, the CDR3 is TGTGCCAGCTCACCTCTACCGGGACAGGGTAGCTACGAGCAGTACTTC. The complete variable domain, with remaining parts taken from reference TRBV18 and TRBJ2-7, reads NAGVMQNPRHLVRRRGQEARLRCSPMKGHSHVYWYRQLPEEGLKFMVYLQKENIIDESGMPKERFSAEFPKEGPSILRIQQVVRGDSAAYFCASSPLPGQGSYEQYFGPGTRLTVT.

The gene calls are TRBV5-1 and TRBJ2-7; no reliable D call. V shed 0 bases and J shed 5 bases, with 12 bases lying between them. Germline-derived CDR1 and CDR2 are SGHRS and YFSETQ. The CDR3 totals 14 residues. Written as DNA, the CDR3 is TGCGCCAGCAGCTTGGCTAGACCCGGTGACGAGCAGTACTTC. It codes for CASSLARPGDEQYF.

This clonotype showed up just a few times. The rearrangement uses TRBV6-6 and TRBJ1-5; the match to TRBD1 covers 7 bases. CDR3 length: 13 residues. In germline, CDR1 is MNHNY, CDR2 SVGAGI (reference sequence). V lost 2 bases to trimming and J lost 11 bases; unmatched junction nucleotides: 6. In DNA, the CDR3 is TGTGCCAGCAGTTACCAGGGGGGCTCAGCCCAGCATTTT. Protein: CASSYQGGSAQHF.

This clonotype occurred a few times. The chain uses TRBV20-1 and TRBJ1-3; maybe TRBD1 (5 bases). V was trimmed by 5 bases and J by 0 bases, leaving 14 bases between them. The CDR3 has 15 amino acids. Per germline, CDR1 DFQATT and CDR2 SNEGSKA (reference sequence). CDR3 region: CSARGDASSGNTIYF. CDR3 nucleotide sequence: TGCAGTGCTCGAGGGGACGCGAGCTCTGGAAACACCATATATTTT.

The genes are TRBV20-1 and TRBJ2-7, with 8 bases identical to TRBD2. Trimming removed 4 bases from V and 6 bases from J; junction bases left unmatched: 2. CDR1 is DFQATT and CDR2 is SNEGSKA in the germline V gene (reference sequence). The CDR3 totals 11 residues. This chain's CDR3 is CSAITSGEQYF. The CDR3 DNA is TGCAGTGCTATTACTAGCGGCGAGCAGTACTTC.

This clonotype has a handful of counts. The J gene is TRBJ1-5, the V gene TRBV20-1; 9 positions match TRBD1. The trim removed 6 bases at V and 5 bases at J, leaving 8 bases unmatched. CDR1 and CDR2 from the germline V gene are DFQATT and SNEGSKA (reference sequence). The CDR3 spans 14 residues. Here the CDR3 DNA reads TGCAGTGCCAGTAACAGGGGGCTCTATCAGCCCCAGCATTTT. This codes for CSASNRGLYQPQHF.

This clonotype was picked up many times. The chain carries TRBV2 and TRBJ2-2; maybe TRBD1 (5 bases). CDR3 length equals 14 residues. The germline CDR1 and CDR2 sequences are SNHLY and FYNNEI. V was cut by 6 bases and J by 7 bases, with 15 bases left in between. CDR3 loop: CASRSDTADGELFF. Written as DNA, the CDR3 is TGTGCCAGCAGATCGGACACTGCTGACGGGGAGCTGTTTTTT. Together with reference TRBV2 and TRBJ2-2, the CDR3 gives the full variable domain: EPEVTQTPSHQVTQMGQEVILRCVPISNHLYFYWYRQILGQKVEFLVSFYNNEISEKSEIFDDQFSVERPDGSNFTLKIRSTKLEDSAMYFCASRSDTADGELFFGEGSRLTVL.

The chain couples TRBV11-2 to TRBJ2-7; TRBD1 or TRBD2 may be the D gene (5 bases each). Looked up from germline, CDR1 is SGHAT and CDR2 is FQNNGV. V was shortened by 5 bases and J by 7 bases, with 15 bases between the two germline ends. The CDR3 contains 13 residues. The CDR3: CASSRGVLGEQYF. In DNA form, the CDR3 reads TGTGCCAGCAGCAGGGGAGTCCTCGGGGAGCAGTACTTC.

The genes are TRBV5-1 and TRBJ2-1; 9 nucleotides match TRBD2. Germline CDR1 reads SGHRS; CDR2 reads YFSETQ. Trimming took 0 bases from V and 0 from J; bases not matched to a gene: 4. This CDR3 has 17 amino acids. The DNA of the CDR3 is TGCGCCAGCAGCTTGGAGGGACTAGCTGTCTCCTACAATGAGCAGTTCTTC. It specifies CASSLEGLAVSYNEQFF.

The J gene is TRBJ2-1, the V gene TRBV29-1; 7 positions match TRBD2. V was clipped by 7 bases and J by 0 bases; unmatched bases: 9. This CDR3 has 15 amino acids. CDR1 is SQVTM and CDR2 is ANQGSEA in the germline V gene. CDR3 sequence: CSAGRGVSSYNEQFF. The CDR3 DNA sequence: TGCAGCGCCGGACGGGGGGTCAGCTCCTACAATGAGCAGTTCTTC.

This clonotype occurred once. CDR3 coding DNA: TGCAGCGTTGAAAGGGAAGCAGATACGCAGTATTTT. Amino acid sequence: CSVEREADTQYF. The chain recombines TRBV29-1 with TRBJ2-3; D gene uncertain. CDR3 size: 12 residues. Trimming left V 2 bases short and J 4 bases short, with 7 bases between. CDR1 is SQVTM and CDR2 is ANQGSEA in the germline V gene.

The CDR3 protein is CASSLGRGLAGGSNEQFF. The CDR3 bases are TGTGCCAGCAGTTTAGGTCGGGGATTGGCGGGGGGGTCCAATGAGCAGTTCTTC. The rearrangement uses TRBV12-3 or TRBV12-4 and TRBJ2-1; 9 nucleotides match TRBD2. The CDR3 covers 18 residues. V shed 1 base and J 6 bases; nucleotides not matched to a gene: 13.

This clonotype came up a few times. The chain recombines TRBV12-3 or TRBV12-4 with TRBJ2-1, with D possibly being TRBD1 (5 bases). This CDR3 has 18 amino acids. Trimming removed 3 bases from V and 2 bases from J, with 20 bases in between. CDR3 sequence reads: CASSFFQGRRITYNEQFF. The CDR3 DNA reads as TGTGCCAGCAGTTTTTTCCAGGGCCGCCGTATCACCTACAATGAGCAGTTCTTC.

The rearrangement links TRBV7-2 to TRBJ2-1; 10 nucleotides align to TRBD2. V lost 1 base, J lost 5 bases, and 8 bases stayed unmatched. Looked up from germline, CDR1 is SGHTA and CDR2 is FQGNSA. This CDR3 has 17 amino acids. CDR3 sequence (DNA): TGTGCCAGCAGCTTAGTTGTCCTAGCGGGGGCCAACAATGAGCAGTTCTTC. It yields the protein CASSLVVLAGANNEQFF.

This clonotype was seen a single time. The chain recombines TRBV7-2 with TRBJ2-7; 7 positions agree with TRBD1. The germline CDR1 and CDR2 sequences are SGHTA and FQGNSA. Losses at the gene ends were 5 bases for V and 7 bases for J; bases not matched to a gene: 11. CDR3 length equals 14 residues. The CDR3 spells CASSPTRQGREQYF. Written as DNA, the CDR3 is TGTGCCAGCAGCCCTACTCGACAGGGCAGGGAGCAGTACTTC.

This clonotype was found a few times. The V gene is TRBV7-6, the J gene TRBJ2-5; weak D call: TRBD2 (6 bases). With 5 bases removed from V and 2 bases from J, the gap between germline ends came to 12 bases. The CDR3 consists of 14 residues. CDR1 SGHVS and CDR2 FNYEAQ come from the germline V gene. The DNA of the CDR3 is TGTGCCAGCAGCGCCTCTGGACTACAAGAGACCCAGTACTTC. This translates into CASSASGLQETQYF.

This clonotype has a handful of counts. The chain recombines TRBV27 with TRBJ1-1; D might be TRBD1 (5 bases). The CDR3 has 14 amino acids. V was trimmed by 4 bases and J by 5 bases, leaving 14 bases between them. The germline V gene encodes CDR1 MNHEY and CDR2 SMNVEV (reference sequence). The CDR3 coding sequence is TGTGCCAGCAGTTCGCTAATGGGGCCAACTGAAGCTTTCTTT. Translation gives CASSSLMGPTEAFF.